This T cell receptor (beta chain) was sequenced during a study of blood T cell repertoires in COVID-19. Authors' processing steps: How many nucleated cells were present was estimated from reference gene primer amplification. The repertoire was sequenced with immunoSEQ multiplex PCR; TCRdb's copy has only in-frame clones and lacks some. V and J calls and clone size are those listed in that table; D and trimming were worked out from the DNA. The repertoire holds hundreds of thousands of clones, with 80% to 90% as singletons. The V gene's germline CDR1 is LNHDA and CDR2 SQIVND (reference sequence). The CDR3 is 15 residues long. The junction had 10 bases not matched to a gene; V was cut back by 6 bases and J by 3 bases.

The receptor's source is a woman under 40 with COVID-19, enrolled during active disease. Sequencing input: peripheral blood. J is TRBJ2-7 and V is TRBV19, with 8 bases that match TRBD1. Here the CDR3 DNA reads TGTGCCAGTAGCCCCCAGCAGGGGGCTAACTACGAGCAGTACTTC. It is translated as CASSPQQGANYEQYF. The complete variable domain, with remaining parts taken from reference TRBV19 and TRBJ2-7, reads DGGITQSPKYLFRKEGQNVTLSCEQNLNHDAMYWYRQDPGQGLRLIYYSQIVNDFQKGDIAEGYSVSREKKESFPLTVTSAQKNPTAFYLCASSPQQGANYEQYFGPGTRLTVT.